This TCR beta chain was recovered during a study of blood T cell repertoires in COVID-19. Here immunoSEQ multiplex PCR was the method, and the copy in TCRdb shows in-frame clones only, minus some. The sample yields more than 85,000 clones, about 79% seen once. V gave up 7 bases and J gave up 10 bases, with 20 bases separating them. Germline assignment: CDR1 SGHAT and CDR2 FQNNGV. There are 15 residues in the CDR3. Sequencing was performed on peripheral blood. This chain links TRBV11-2 with TRBJ1-6; D might be TRBD1 (6 bases). The origin of this receptor is a woman older than 75 with active or convalescent COVID-19. The CDR3 DNA sequence: TGTGCCAGCACCCGCCGGGGGCACGGGGGGTCACCCCTCCACTTT. Amino acid sequence: CASTRRGHGGSPLHF.